A single sample is the source of the 25 T cell receptor beta chains below, sequenced in a study of blood T cell repertoires in COVID-19. Data came from immunoSEQ multiplex PCR; TCRdb stores just in-frame clones and leaves some out. The top ten hold roughly 2.2% of the sample, which has some 270,000 clones, around 86% seen once. The sample consisted of peripheral blood. All receptors derive from a man between 45 and 60 years old with acute or convalescent COVID-19.

This chain uses TRBV11-3 with TRBJ2-5; 7 bases line up with TRBD1. The germline V gene has CDR1 SGHNT and CDR2 YENEEA. This CDR3 has 15 amino acids. V lost 1 base to trimming and J lost 0 bases; unmatched junction nucleotides: 2. The CDR3 loop reads CASSLGDSNQETQYF. The CDR3 region has the DNA TGTGCCAGCAGCTTAGGGGACAGTAACCAAGAGACCCAGTACTTC.

V is TRBV4-1 and J is TRBJ2-1; D may be TRBD2 (6 bases). With 4 bases removed from V and 0 bases from J, the gap between germline ends came to 16 bases. The germline gives CDR1 MGHRA, CDR2 YSYEKL. The CDR3 spans 17 residues. As DNA, the CDR3 is TGCGCCAGCAGCCTCAGTGGGGGGAGGAGCTCCTACAATGAGCAGTTCTTC. Its translation: CASSLSGGRSSYNEQFF.

This clone showed up just once. The J gene is TRBJ2-7, the V gene TRBV7-9, with 8 bases matching TRBD2. V shed 6 bases and J 0 bases; nucleotides not matched to a gene: 7. CDR1 is SEHNR, CDR2 FQNEAQ, per germline (reference sequence). The CDR3 contains 15 residues. The DNA of the CDR3 is TGTGCCAGCAGTCAGGCGGGGGGACCCTCCTACGAGCAGTACTTC. This translates into CASSQAGGPSYEQYF.

The rearrangement joins TRBV7-9 to TRBJ1-1; TRBD1 matches 7 bases. The CDR3 consists of 14 residues. The J segment lost 2 bases and the V segment lost 4 bases, leaving 4 bases of the junction unmatched. Germline CDR1 reads SEHNR; CDR2 reads FQNEAQ (reference sequence). CDR3 sequence (DNA): TGTGCCAGCAGCTCACAGGGGAGAAACACTGAAGCTTTCTTT. As protein: CASSSQGRNTEAFF.

This clone was counted a single time. This rearrangement joins TRBV7-3 to TRBJ1-1; D is unresolved. Per the germline V gene, CDR1 is SGHTA and CDR2 is FQGTGA. Trimming removed 0 bases at V and 1 base at J, with 6 bases between. This CDR3 is 14 amino acids long. This CDR3 reads CASSLTSGNTEAFF. In DNA, the CDR3 is TGTGCCAGCAGCTTAACCTCGGGGAACACTGAAGCTTTCTTT.

The sample holds a few counts of this clone. The CDR3 spells CASSLREVVNTIYF. The DNA for the CDR3 is TGTGCCAGCAGCTTACGGGAAGTAGTAAACACCATATATTTT. This chain connects TRBV7-9 to TRBJ1-3; D uncertain. The germline V gene encodes CDR1 SEHNR and CDR2 FQNEAQ (reference sequence). The ends were cut back, 2 bases at V and 6 bases at J, with 11 bases in the middle. The CDR3 is made up of 14 amino acids.

The rearrangement joins TRBV30 to TRBJ2-2; TRBD2 is a possible D gene (5 bases). V was cut by 3 bases and J by 5 bases, with 13 bases left in between. This CDR3 comprises 14 residues. Germline V gene lookup returns CDR1 GTSNPN and CDR2 SVGIG (reference sequence). This chain's CDR3 is CAWREGWLTGELFF. The DNA for the CDR3 is TGTGCCTGGAGAGAGGGCTGGTTGACCGGGGAGCTGTTTTTT.

The J gene is TRBJ1-5, the V gene TRBV2; TRBD1 matches at 7 bases. This CDR3 is 16 amino acids long. V was clipped by 4 bases and J by 0 bases; unmatched bases: 6. CDR1 is SNHLY, CDR2 FYNNEI, per germline. For the CDR3, the DNA is TGTGCCAGCAGTGCCGGGACAGTTTATAGCAATCAGCCCCAGCATTTT. This encodes CASSAGTVYSNQPQHF.

V usage is TRBV6-6 and J usage is TRBJ1-2; 7 bases match TRBD1. This CDR3 is 14 amino acids long. Germline V gene sequence: CDR1 MNHNY, CDR2 SVGAGI (reference sequence). J gave up 0 bases and V 9 bases, and 7 bases lay outside the gene matches. The CDR3 protein is CASNTGTANYGYTF. For the CDR3, the DNA is TGTGCCAGTAATACCGGGACAGCTAACTATGGCTACACCTTC.

The CDR3 protein is CASFPLGPGGELFF. DNA of the CDR3: TGTGCCAGCTTCCCACTAGGGCCGGGAGGGGAGCTGTTTTTT. The V and J genes are TRBV5-8 and TRBJ2-2, with a possible D match to TRBD2 (5 bases). Germline V CDR1 and CDR2: SGHTS, YDEGEE. CDR3 length: 14 amino acids. Trimming shortened V by 7 bases and J by 8 bases, and 18 bases separated the two germline ends.

This clone is a singleton in its sample. The rearrangement joins TRBV18 to TRBJ2-7, with TRBD1 matching 9 bases. Unmatched junction bases numbered 10, after V lost 4 bases and J lost 6 bases. Per germline, CDR1 KGHSH and CDR2 LQKENI. The CDR3 spans 15 residues. The CDR3 DNA is TGTGCCAGCTCACGGCCGGAACAGGGGGCCTCCGAGCAGTACTTC. It encodes CASSRPEQGASEQYF.

The rearrangement joins TRBV6-4 to TRBJ2-5; TRBD2 is a possible D gene (5 bases). V was clipped by 0 bases and J by 2 bases, with 13 bases between them. Germline CDR1 and CDR2: MRHNA and SNTAGT. The CDR3 runs to 16 residues. CDR3 in DNA: TGTGCCAGCAGTGACTCAGGACTCCGACTTCAAGAGACCCAGTACTTC. Protein product: CASSDSGLRLQETQYF.

The V gene is TRBV5-6, the J gene TRBJ2-2; 8 bases are shared with TRBD1. The CDR3 is 16 residues long. With V trimmed by 2 bases and J by 7 bases, 10 bases remained unmatched. Germline values: CDR1 SGHDT, CDR2 YYEEEE. The CDR3 DNA is TGTGCCAGCAGCTTTGGGCAACTACAGGGGGTCGGGGAGCTGTTTTTT. It translates to CASSFGQLQGVGELFF.

A single count supports this clone. This sequence joins TRBV7-8 and TRBJ2-7; D perhaps matches TRBD2 (6 bases). Per germline, CDR1 SGHVS and CDR2 FQNEAQ. The germline V and J ends were trimmed by 5 bases and 4 bases, with 12 bases remaining between them. The CDR3 sequence is 13 residues long. In DNA form, the CDR3 reads TGTGCCAGCAGCCGAGGGGAGGTGTACGAGCAGTACTTC. It is translated as CASSRGEVYEQYF.

The V call is TRBV10-2, the J call TRBJ2-6; possible D gene TRBD1, 5 bases. This CDR3 has 15 residues. Looked up from germline, CDR1 is WSHSY and CDR2 is SAAADI. Trimming cost V 5 bases and J 1 base, with 9 bases left between them. This CDR3 is CASSMTESGANVLTF. The CDR3 DNA sequence: TGCGCCAGCAGTATGACAGAATCTGGGGCCAACGTCCTGACTTTC.

For this clone: The sample has other DNA sequences that encode this CDR3 too. The chain employs TRBV5-1 and TRBJ2-5, with 7 bases matching TRBD1. Germline assignment: CDR1 SGHRS and CDR2 YFSETQ. J was trimmed by 5 bases and V by 0 bases; bases with no gene match: 4. The CDR3 length is 14 residues. CDR3 nucleotide sequence: TGCGCCAGCAGCTTGGGACAGGGCTCGGAGACCCAGTACTTC. It translates to CASSLGQGSETQYF. The full variable domain, rest sourced from reference TRBV5-1 and TRBJ2-5, is KAGVTQTPRYLIKTRGQQVTLSCSPISGHRSVSWYQQTPGQGLQFLFEYFSETQRNKGNFPGRFSGRQFSNSRSEMNVSTLELGDSALYLCASSLGQGSETQYFGPGTRLLVL.

This clone was seen a few times. The chain is built from TRBV30 and TRBJ1-1; D possibly corresponds to TRBD1 (5 bases). The CDR3 covers 13 residues. Germline V CDR1 and CDR2: GTSNPN, SVGIG (reference sequence). Trimming cost V 2 bases and J 1 base, with 8 bases left between them. CDR3 amino acids: CAWSTQGNTEAFF. CDR3 nucleotide sequence: TGTGCCTGGAGTACTCAGGGGAACACTGAAGCTTTCTTT.

The chain combines TRBV4-1 with TRBJ1-2; 9 nucleotides agree with TRBD1. The CDR3 sequence is 13 residues long. V trimming: 4 bases; J trimming: 10 bases; junction bases outside the gene matches: 7. The V gene's germline CDR1 is MGHRA and CDR2 YSYEKL. For the CDR3, the DNA is TGCGCCAGCAGCCGCCGGGACAGGGAAGCCTACACCTTC. The encoded protein is CASSRRDREAYTF.

This clone has only a few counts. The chain employs TRBV2 and TRBJ2-7, with D perhaps matching TRBD2 (6 bases). Trimming removed 7 bases from V and 7 bases from J, with 14 bases in between. This CDR3 has 12 residues. Germline V gene sequence: CDR1 SNHLY, CDR2 FYNNEI. CDR3 in DNA: TGTGCCAGCACACGACTAGATGGTGAGCAGTACTTC. This translates into CASTRLDGEQYF.

This chain links TRBV2 with TRBJ2-2; TRBD1 agrees at 7 bases. V shed 8 bases and J 5 bases; nucleotides not matched to a gene: 8. Germline V CDR1 and CDR2: SNHLY, FYNNEI. This CDR3 is built from 14 residues. The CDR3 protein is CASRGTASTGELFF. CDR3 sequence (DNA): TGTGCCAGCCGAGGGACAGCGTCTACCGGGGAGCTGTTTTTT.

V gene TRBV5-6 combines with J gene TRBJ1-1; 12 bases match TRBD1. The CDR3 contains 14 residues. Germline V gene sequence: CDR1 SGHDT, CDR2 YYEEEE. V was clipped by 3 bases and J by 9 bases; unmatched bases: 6. The CDR3 DNA reads as TGTGCCAGCAGCTCCGGGACAGGGGGCGGGAAAGCTTTCTTT. Translated, it gives CASSSGTGGGKAFF.

CDR3 sequence: CASSIGTGAYEQYF. The CDR3 nucleotides are TGTGCCAGTAGTATCGGGACAGGAGCCTACGAGCAGTACTTC. The V call is TRBV19, the J call TRBJ2-7; 8 bases agree with TRBD1. Losses at the gene ends were 3 bases for V and 2 bases for J; bases not matched to a gene: 3. There are 14 residues in the CDR3. CDR1 is LNHDA, CDR2 SQIVND, per germline (reference sequence).

The V call is TRBV7-9, the J call TRBJ1-1; D possibly corresponds to TRBD1 (6 bases). The CDR3 is made up of 16 amino acids. V gave up 5 bases and J gave up 3 bases, with 19 bases separating them. Looked up from germline, CDR1 is SEHNR and CDR2 is FQNEAQ (reference sequence). CDR3 DNA: TGTGCCAGCAGCCCTTTAAAAAGGGGGATAGACACTGAAGCTTTCTTT. This sequence encodes CASSPLKRGIDTEAFF.

The gene calls are TRBV2 and TRBJ1-4; unclear D gene. Germline V gene data show CDR1 as SNHLY and CDR2 as FYNNEI. Trimming cost V 10 bases and J 3 bases, with 12 bases left between them. This CDR3 has 13 residues. CDR3 sequence (DNA): TGTGCCACCAAACGGGAGGCTAATGAAAAACTGTTTTTT. It specifies CATKREANEKLFF.

The J gene is TRBJ2-2, the V gene TRBV11-2; 11 bases align to TRBD2. Per the germline V gene, CDR1 is SGHAT and CDR2 is FQNNGV. The CDR3 length is 17 residues. V shed 3 bases, J shed 5 bases, and the junction held 8 bases outside the gene matches. CDR3 sequence reads: CASSFQTSGDPTGELFF. CDR3 in DNA: TGTGCCAGCAGCTTTCAGACTAGCGGGGACCCTACCGGGGAGCTGTTTTTT. The full variable domain, its missing parts supplied by reference TRBV11-2 and TRBJ2-2, is EAGVAQSPRYKIIEKRQSVAFWCNPISGHATLYWYQQILGQGPKLLIQFQNNGVVDDSQLPKDRFSAERLKGVDSTLKIQPAKLEDSAVYLCASSFQTSGDPTGELFFGEGSRLTVL.